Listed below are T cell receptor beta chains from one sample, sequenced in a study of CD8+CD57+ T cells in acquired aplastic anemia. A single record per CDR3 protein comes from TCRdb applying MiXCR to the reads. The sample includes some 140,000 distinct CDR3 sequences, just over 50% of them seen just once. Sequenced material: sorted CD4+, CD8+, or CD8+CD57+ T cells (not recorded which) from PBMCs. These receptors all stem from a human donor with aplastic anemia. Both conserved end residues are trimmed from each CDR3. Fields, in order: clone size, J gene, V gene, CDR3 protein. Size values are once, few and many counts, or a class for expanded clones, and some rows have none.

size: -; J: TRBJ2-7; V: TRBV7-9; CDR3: ASSLSRGSHEQY
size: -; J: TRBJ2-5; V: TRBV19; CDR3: ASRGPGVQETQY
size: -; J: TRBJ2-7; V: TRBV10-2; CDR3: ASRPSRDRTSYKQY
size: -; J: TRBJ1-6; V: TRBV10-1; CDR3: ASSEQGYSPLH
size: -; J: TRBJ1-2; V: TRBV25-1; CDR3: ASSERWGWGNYGYT
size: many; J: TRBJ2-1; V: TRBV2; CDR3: ALLGPRVGGNNEQF
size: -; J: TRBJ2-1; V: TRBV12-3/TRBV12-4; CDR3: ASGREGAIRGQF
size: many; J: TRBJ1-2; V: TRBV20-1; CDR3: SARVGPARNYGYT
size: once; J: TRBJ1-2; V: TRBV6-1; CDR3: AIPQVYYGYT
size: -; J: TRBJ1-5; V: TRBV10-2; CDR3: ASSELCSNQPQH
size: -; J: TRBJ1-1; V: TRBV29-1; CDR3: SYIQDINTEAF
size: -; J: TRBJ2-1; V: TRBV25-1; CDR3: ASILGTSQQPSYNEQF
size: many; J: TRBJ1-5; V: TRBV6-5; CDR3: ASSYPGEPQH
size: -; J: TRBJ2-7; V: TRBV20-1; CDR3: SASSEGTVLYEQY
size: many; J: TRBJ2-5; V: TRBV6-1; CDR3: ASSDLAGVETQY
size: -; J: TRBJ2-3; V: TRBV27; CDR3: ASRLLAGPDTDTQY
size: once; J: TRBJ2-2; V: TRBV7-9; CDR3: ASSVTVFGELF
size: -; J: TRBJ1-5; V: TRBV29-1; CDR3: SVAGFADSNQPQH
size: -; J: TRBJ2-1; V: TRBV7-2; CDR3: ASSSQVWGEQF
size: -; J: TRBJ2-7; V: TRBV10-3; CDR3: AITGTGYEQY
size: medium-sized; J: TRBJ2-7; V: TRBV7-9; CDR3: ASSEGRGSGEQY
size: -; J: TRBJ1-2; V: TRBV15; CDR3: ATSRRTLEGYT
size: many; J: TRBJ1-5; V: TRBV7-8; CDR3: ASGGGSNQPQH
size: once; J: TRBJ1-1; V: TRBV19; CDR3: ASSLSNSFKTEAF
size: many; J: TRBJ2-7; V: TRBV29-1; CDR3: SVEDPAGAPYEQY
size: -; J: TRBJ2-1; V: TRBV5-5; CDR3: ASSLTGGANEQF
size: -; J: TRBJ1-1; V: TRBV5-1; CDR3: ASSSQVGGGPEAF
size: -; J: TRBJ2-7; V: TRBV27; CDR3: ASSGDRPYEQY